This TCR beta chain stems from a study of T cell responses to AZD1222 COVID-19 vaccine. The CDR3 totals 13 residues. Trimming shortened V by 1 base and J by 5 bases, and 8 bases separated the two germline ends. Germline loops: CDR1 LGHNA, CDR2 YSLEER. A word on this clone: Its specificity is not known.

Using immunoSEQ multiplex PCR, the repertoire was profiled, and TCRdb retains in-frame clones only, with some absent. The table includes some 140,000 clones, approximately 90% detected once. Whole-study findings and limits: Repertoires were obtained only post-peak T cell response. The donor group comprised mostly white British people and more females; the analysis possibly underestimated clonal diversity.

The V gene is TRBV4-3, the J gene TRBJ1-1, with D possibly matching TRBD1 (5 bases). The source is an adult in good health. This specimen consisted of peripheral blood, obtained on day 0 of AZD1222 vaccination. CDR3 DNA: TGCGCCAGCAGCCAAGCAGGGACTACTGAAGCTTTCTTT. Translated, it gives CASSQAGTTEAFF.